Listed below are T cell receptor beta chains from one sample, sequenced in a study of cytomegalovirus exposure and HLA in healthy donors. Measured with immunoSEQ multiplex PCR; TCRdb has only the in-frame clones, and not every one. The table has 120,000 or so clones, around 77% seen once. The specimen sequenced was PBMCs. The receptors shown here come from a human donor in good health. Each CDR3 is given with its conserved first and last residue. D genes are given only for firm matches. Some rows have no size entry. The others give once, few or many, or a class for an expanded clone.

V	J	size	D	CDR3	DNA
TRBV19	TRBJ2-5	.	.	CASSPKQQTTMETQYF	TGTGCCAGTAGTCCAAAGCAACAAACTACAATGGAGACCCAGTACTTC
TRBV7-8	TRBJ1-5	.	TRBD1	CASSQDRQGFQPQHF	TGTGCCAGCAGCCAGGACCGACAGGGTTTTCAGCCCCAGCATTTT
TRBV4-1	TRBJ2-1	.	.	CASSQDRGYSAYNEQFF	TGCGCCAGCAGCCAAGATAGGGGATACAGCGCCTACAATGAGCAGTTCTTC
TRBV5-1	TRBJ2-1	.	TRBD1	CASSFGQDSYNEQFF	TGCGCCAGCAGCTTCGGACAGGACTCCTACAATGAGCAGTTCTTC
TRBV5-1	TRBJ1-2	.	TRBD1	CASSLGDRSYGYTF	TGCGCCAGCAGCTTGGGGGACAGAAGCTATGGCTACACCTTC
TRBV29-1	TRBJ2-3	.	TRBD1	CSVRSQGDTQYF	TGCAGCGTTAGGTCACAGGGGGATACGCAGTATTTT
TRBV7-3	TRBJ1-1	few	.	CASSQQQGTPEAFF	TGTGCCAGCAGCCAACAACAGGGCACCCCTGAAGCTTTCTTT
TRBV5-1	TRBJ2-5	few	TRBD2	CASSPTSGQETQYF	TGCGCCAGCAGCCCGACTAGCGGACAAGAGACCCAGTACTTC
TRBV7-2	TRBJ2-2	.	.	CASSFDRPGTGELFF	TGTGCCAGCAGCTTTGACAGGCCGGGCACCGGGGAGCTGTTTTTT
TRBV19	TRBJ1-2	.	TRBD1	CASSTAGGNGYTF	TGTGCCAGTAGTACAGCAGGGGGCAATGGCTACACCTTC
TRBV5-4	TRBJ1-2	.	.	CASSIHREKLEGYTF	TGTGCCAGCAGCATCCACAGGGAAAAGCTGGAAGGCTACACCTTC
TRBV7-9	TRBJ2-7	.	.	CASSHALGLGEQYF	TGTGCCAGCAGCCACGCCCTGGGGCTAGGGGAGCAGTACTTC
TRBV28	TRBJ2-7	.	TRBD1	CASSGTVGTYEQYF	TGTGCCAGCAGTGGGACAGTTGGGACCTACGAGCAGTACTTC
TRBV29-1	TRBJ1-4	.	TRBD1	CSVEDRGNEKLFF	TGCAGCGTTGAGGACAGGGGCAATGAAAAACTGTTTTTT
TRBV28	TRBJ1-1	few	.	CASTPGPGHGEAFF	TGTGCCAGCACTCCGGGACCGGGACATGGTGAAGCTTTCTTT
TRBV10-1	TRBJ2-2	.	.	CASSELRTANTGELFF	TGCGCCAGCAGTGAACTTAGGACAGCAAACACCGGGGAGCTGTTTTTT
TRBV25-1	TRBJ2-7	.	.	CASTNYYEQYF	TGTGCCAGCACGAACTACTACGAGCAGTACTTC
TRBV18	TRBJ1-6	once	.	CASSRNRNSPLHF	TGTGCCAGCTCACGGAACAGAAATTCACCCCTCCACTTT
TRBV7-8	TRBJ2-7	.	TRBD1	CASSTTGISEQYF	TGTGCCAGCAGCACGACAGGGATCTCCGAGCAGTACTTC
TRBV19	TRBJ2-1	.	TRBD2	CASSMSLAGVDEQFF	TGTGCCAGTAGTATGTCACTAGCGGGAGTCGATGAGCAGTTCTTC
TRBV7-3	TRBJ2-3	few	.	CASSLGGVGGLTDTQYF	TGTGCCAGCAGCTTGGGGGGGGTTGGGGGCCTAACAGATACGCAGTATTTT
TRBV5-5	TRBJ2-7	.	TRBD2	CASSLGLAGAPYEQYF	TGTGCCAGCAGCTTGGGGCTAGCGGGAGCCCCCTACGAGCAGTACTTC
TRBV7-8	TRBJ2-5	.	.	CASSPGGRGRIQETQYF	TGTGCCAGCAGCCCCGGGGGGCGGGGACGGATACAAGAGACCCAGTACTTC
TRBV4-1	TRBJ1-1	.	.	CASSQDQGRNEAFF	TGCGCCAGCAGCCAAGATCAGGGAAGGAATGAAGCTTTCTTT
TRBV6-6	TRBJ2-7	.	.	CASNPGGPIYEQYF	TGTGCCAGCAACCCCGGGGGGCCCATCTACGAGCAGTACTTC
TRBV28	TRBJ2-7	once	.	CASSLFRGSGSYEQYF	TGTGCCAGCAGTTTATTTCGGGGGAGTGGTTCCTACGAGCAGTACTTC
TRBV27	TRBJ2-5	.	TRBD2	CASSHLAGGYYGSQETQYF	TGTGCCAGCAGCCATCTAGCGGGAGGATATTATGGGTCGCAAGAGACCCAGTACTTC
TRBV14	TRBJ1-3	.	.	CASSQDIRWASGNTIYF	TGTGCCAGCAGCCAAGACATTAGATGGGCCTCTGGAAACACCATATATTTT
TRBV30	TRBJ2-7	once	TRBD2	CAWSVLADSYEQYF	TGTGCCTGGAGTGTACTAGCGGATAGCTACGAGCAGTACTTC
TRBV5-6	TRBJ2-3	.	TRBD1	CASSFRQGSTDTQYF	TGTGCCAGCAGCTTTAGACAGGGCAGCACAGATACGCAGTATTTT
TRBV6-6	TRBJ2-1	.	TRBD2	CASSPAGVNEQFF	TGTGCCAGCAGTCCAGCGGGAGTCAATGAGCAGTTCTTC
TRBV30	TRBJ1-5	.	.	CAWSLANAGQPQHF	TGTGCCTGGAGTTTAGCCAACGCGGGGCAGCCCCAGCATTTT
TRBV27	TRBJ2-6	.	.	CASSFAVSSGANVLTF	TGTGCCAGCAGTTTTGCGGTTAGCTCTGGGGCCAACGTCCTGACTTTC
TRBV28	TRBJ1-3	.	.	CASTGFSGNTIYF	TGTGCCAGCACAGGTTTCTCTGGAAACACCATATATTTT
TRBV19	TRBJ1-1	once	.	CASSIWGGGQNTEAFF	TGTGCCAGTAGTATATGGGGGGGAGGGCAGAACACTGAAGCTTTCTTT
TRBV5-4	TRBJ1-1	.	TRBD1	CASSTGQGPSTEAFF	TGTGCCAGCAGCACGGGACAGGGTCCCAGCACTGAAGCTTTCTTT
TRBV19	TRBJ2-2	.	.	CASMRASNTGELFF	TGTGCCAGTATGAGGGCCTCGAACACCGGGGAGCTGTTTTTT
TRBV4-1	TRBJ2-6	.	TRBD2	CASSQAGGSGANVLTF	TGCGCCAGCAGCCAAGCGGGAGGTTCTGGGGCCAACGTCCTGACTTTC
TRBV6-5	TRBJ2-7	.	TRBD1	CASSGDRVISEQYF	TGTGCCAGCAGTGGGGACAGGGTCATCTCCGAGCAGTACTTC
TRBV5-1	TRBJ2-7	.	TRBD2	CASSLQPAGDSYEQYF	TGCGCCAGCAGCTTGCAACCAGCGGGAGACTCCTACGAGCAGTACTTC
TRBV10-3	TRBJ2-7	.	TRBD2	CAISRTSGTTSYEQYF	TGTGCCATCAGTAGGACTAGCGGGACCACCTCCTACGAGCAGTACTTC
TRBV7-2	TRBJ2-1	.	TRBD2	CASSLVLLAGGHGNEQFF	TGTGCCAGCAGCTTAGTTTTATTGGCGGGAGGGCATGGCAATGAGCAGTTCTTC
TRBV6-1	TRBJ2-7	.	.	CASSGGPSSYEQYF	TGTGCCAGCTCAGGGGGGCCGAGCTCCTACGAGCAGTACTTC